These 31 T cell receptor beta chains came from one sample sequenced in a study of blood T cell repertoires in COVID-19. The assay was immunoSEQ multiplex PCR, and TCRdb's table has in-frame clones only and misses some. The sample has about 140,000 clones; about four fifths are singletons. Sequenced: peripheral blood. The receptors shown here come from a human donor in a cohort sampled during active COVID-19.

The gene calls are TRBV5-1 and TRBJ2-3, with D possibly matching TRBD2 (7 bases). CDR1 and CDR2 (germline): SGHRS, YFSETQ. The V end lost 4 bases, the J end lost 3 bases, and 18 bases lay between the germline ends. The CDR3 has 16 residues. CDR3 DNA: TGCGCCAGCAGCCCAATAGGGGGGGCAAGGACAGATACGCAGTATTTT. Translating gives CASSPIGGARTDTQYF.

The J gene is TRBJ1-1, the V gene TRBV6-5; D is perhaps TRBD1 (5 bases). The CDR3 has 14 amino acids. Germline CDR1 MNHEY, CDR2 SVGAGI. Trimming stripped 6 bases from V and 11 bases from J, with 22 bases between. DNA for the CDR3: TGTGCCAGCAGACCTACCGGGACTTTGGGGACGGCTTTCTTT. Amino acid sequence: CASRPTGTLGTAFF.

This sequence joins TRBV11-3 and TRBJ1-1, with 9 bases that match TRBD1. The CDR3 length is 14 residues. Trimming took 5 bases from V and 5 from J; bases not matched to a gene: 6. In germline, CDR1 is SGHNT, CDR2 YENEEA. Here the CDR3 DNA reads TGTGCCAGCAGCAAAGACAGGGGGAGAACTGAAGCTTTCTTT. It encodes CASSKDRGRTEAFF.

This rearrangement joins TRBV5-1 to TRBJ2-5; 7 positions match TRBD2. V lost 3 bases, J lost 0 bases, and 2 bases stayed unmatched. The CDR3 length is 14 residues. Germline V CDR1 and CDR2: SGHRS, YFSETQ. The DNA for the CDR3 is TGCGCCAGCAGCTACGGACTAGACCAAGAGACCCAGTACTTC. This encodes CASSYGLDQETQYF.

This chain uses TRBV29-1 with TRBJ2-2; D is unclear. The ends were cut back, 1 base at V and 4 bases at J, with 10 bases in the middle. This CDR3 is built from 14 residues. Germline CDR1 reads SQVTM; CDR2 reads ANQGSEA. The CDR3 region is CSVEGQFGTGELFF. The CDR3 nucleotides are TGCAGCGTTGAAGGGCAGTTTGGCACCGGGGAGCTGTTTTTT.

The gene calls are TRBV28 and TRBJ2-1; D remains unclear. The CDR3 extends over 15 amino acids. CDR1 and CDR2 from the germline V gene are MDHEN and SYDVKM. V lost 5 bases and J lost 5, with 16 bases in between. The CDR3 sequence is CASSRVEDYHNEQFF. CDR3 nucleotides: TGTGCCAGCAGTCGCGTCGAGGATTACCACAATGAGCAGTTCTTC.

The chain uses TRBV4-2 and TRBJ2-1, with 10 bases matching TRBD2. The CDR3 has 15 residues. The V and J ends lost 4 bases and 3 bases, in that order; junction bases with no gene match: 3. Germline V gene lookup returns CDR1 LGHNA and CDR2 YNFKEQ. CDR3 sequence (DNA): TGTGCCAGCAGCCTTGGACTAGCGGTCTACAATGAGCAGTTCTTC. Protein product: CASSLGLAVYNEQFF.

The rearrangement links TRBV9 to TRBJ2-3; TRBD1 aligns across 7 bases. CDR3 size: 18 residues. The junction had 14 bases not matched to a gene; V was cut back by 0 bases and J by 4 bases. Germline lookup yields CDR1 SGDLS and CDR2 YYNGEE. The CDR3 here is CASSVAYKGQPVSDTQYF. In DNA, the CDR3 is TGTGCCAGCAGCGTAGCTTACAAGGGACAGCCTGTCTCAGATACGCAGTATTTT.

V gene TRBV6-6 combines with J gene TRBJ1-2, with D tentatively TRBD1 (5 bases). Germline-derived CDR1 and CDR2 are MNHNY and SVGAGI (reference sequence). V was clipped by 5 bases and J by 2 bases, with 12 bases between them. This CDR3 is 14 amino acids long. CDR3 in amino acids: CASSPGRGNYGYTF. The CDR3 coding sequence is TGTGCCAGCAGTCCAGGAAGGGGAAACTATGGCTACACCTTC.

V and J are TRBV18 and TRBJ2-1; 7 nucleotides agree with TRBD2. The V gene end was trimmed by 0 bases and the J gene end by 3 bases; junction bases not matched to a gene: 8. The CDR3 totals 17 residues. The germline CDR1 and CDR2 sequences are KGHSH and LQKENI. CDR3 coding DNA: TGTGCCAGCTCACCACCGATGGGGGGGGGAGTCTACAATGAGCAGTTCTTC. Translated, it gives CASSPPMGGGVYNEQFF. The full variable domain, with the rest looked up from reference TRBV18 and TRBJ2-1, is NAGVMQNPRHLVRRRGQEARLRCSPMKGHSHVYWYRQLPEEGLKFMVYLQKENIIDESGMPKERFSAEFPKEGPSILRIQQVVRGDSAAYFCASSPPMGGGVYNEQFFGPGTRLTVL.

The chain combines TRBV14 with TRBJ2-2, with 10 positions matching TRBD1. The CDR3 spans 18 residues. Per germline, CDR1 SGHDN and CDR2 FVKESK. Losses at the gene ends were 4 bases for V and 8 bases for J; bases not matched to a gene: 16. As DNA, the CDR3 is TGTGCCAGCAGCCGCTTACAAAGCCGGGACAGGGGCACAGGGGAGCTGTTTTTT. Its protein product is CASSRLQSRDRGTGELFF.

The V and J genes are TRBV9 and TRBJ2-3; 12 nucleotides agree with TRBD2. CDR1 and CDR2 (germline): SGDLS, YYNGEE. This CDR3 has 18 residues. V shed 0 bases and J 5 bases; nucleotides not matched to a gene: 10. For the CDR3, the DNA is TGTGCCAGCAGCGTAGCTGATCTAGCGGGAGGGGAGGGAGATACGCAGTATTTT. Its protein product is CASSVADLAGGEGDTQYF.

This chain links TRBV18 with TRBJ1-2; a weak D match, TRBD1 (6 bases). Trimming pared 2 bases from V and 4 bases from J, leaving 17 bases between. This CDR3 contains 16 residues. CDR1 KGHSH and CDR2 LQKENI come from the germline V gene. The CDR3 loop reads CASSPGTTGDLYGYTF. The CDR3, as DNA: TGTGCCAGCTCACCAGGCACGACAGGAGACCTCTATGGCTACACCTTC. Complete variable domain (other parts from reference TRBV18 and TRBJ1-2): NAGVMQNPRHLVRRRGQEARLRCSPMKGHSHVYWYRQLPEEGLKFMVYLQKENIIDESGMPKERFSAEFPKEGPSILRIQQVVRGDSAAYFCASSPGTTGDLYGYTFGSGTRLTVV.

The rearrangement links TRBV21-1 to TRBJ2-7; the table gives TRBD2 as D, unverified against the DNA. TRBV21-1 is recorded as a pseudogene. The CDR3 has 14 residues. CDR3 region: CASSKSVRANEQYF. The DNA for the CDR3 is TGTGCCAGCAGCAAGTCGGTGCGGGCAAACGAGCAGTACTTC.

The chain recombines TRBV7-2 with TRBJ2-3; D is possibly TRBD2 (6 bases). Trimming stripped 8 bases from V and 1 base from J, with 10 bases between. This CDR3 is built from 13 residues. CDR1 is SGHTA, CDR2 FQGNSA, per germline. In DNA, the CDR3 is TGTGCCAGCGGGTGGGGGGGCACAGATACGCAGTATTTT. Translated, it gives CASGWGGTDTQYF.

This sequence joins TRBV5-1 and TRBJ2-3; TRBD2 agrees at 11 bases. This CDR3 comprises 13 residues. CDR1 and CDR2 (germline): SGHRS, YFSETQ. With 4 bases clipped from V and 11 bases from J, the junction kept 6 bases outside the gene matches. This chain's CDR3 is CASSRTSGYEQYF. In DNA, the CDR3 is TGCGCCAGCAGCCGGACTAGCGGGTATGAGCAGTATTTT.

The chain is built from TRBV6-6 and TRBJ1-1; the D gene is possibly TRBD1 (6 bases). This CDR3 has 14 amino acids. The V end lost 0 bases, the J end lost 1 base, and 6 bases lay between the germline ends. Germline V CDR1 and CDR2: MNHNY, SVGAGI (reference sequence). This CDR3 reads CASSYSGGNTEAFF. CDR3 coding DNA: TGTGCCAGCAGTTACTCAGGGGGGAACACTGAAGCTTTCTTT.

The CDR3 region has the DNA TGTGCCAGCAGCCGGGACAGGGTCTATGAAAAACTGTTTTTT. Protein: CASSRDRVYEKLFF. The V call is TRBV6-5, the J call TRBJ1-4; the match to TRBD1 covers 9 bases. V was pared by 6 bases and J by 6 bases, with 5 bases of the junction left unmatched. CDR3 length: 14 amino acids. Germline lookup yields CDR1 MNHEY and CDR2 SVGAGI.

The chain employs TRBV7-8 and TRBJ1-1; weak D call: TRBD1 (5 bases). CDR1 SGHVS and CDR2 FQNEAQ come from the germline V gene. V was pared by 4 bases and J by 0 bases, with 12 bases between. The CDR3 covers 15 residues. Here the CDR3 reads CASSSPWGVNTEAFF. Written as DNA, the CDR3 is TGTGCCAGCAGCTCCCCCTGGGGGGTGAACACTGAAGCTTTCTTT.

This chain joins TRBV29-1 and TRBJ2-3, with a possible D match to TRBD2 (5 bases). In germline, CDR1 is SQVTM, CDR2 ANQGSEA. The V and J ends lost 8 bases and 1 base respectively, with 16 bases between them. The CDR3 is made up of 14 amino acids. The CDR3 DNA reads as TGCAGCACCCTCGACGGGGTGGGCACAGATACGCAGTATTTT. Residues: CSTLDGVGTDTQYF.

The chain combines TRBV6-2 or TRBV6-3 with TRBJ1-5, with 10 nucleotides matching TRBD1. The V segment lost 6 bases and the J segment 6 bases; nucleotides outside the gene matches: 11. Germline V CDR1 and CDR2: MNHEY, SVGEGT. This CDR3 has 16 residues. The CDR3 DNA reads TGTGCCAGCAGCGAAGGGGACAGGGGAGGGAGTCAGCCCCAGCATTTT. It yields the protein CASSEGDRGGSQPQHF.

The chain recombines TRBV27 with TRBJ2-3; TRBD1 aligns across 8 bases. The germline V gene encodes CDR1 MNHEY and CDR2 SMNVEV (reference sequence). The CDR3 sequence is 15 residues long. The V segment lost 6 bases and the J segment 2 bases; nucleotides outside the gene matches: 7. CDR3 nucleotide sequence: TGTGCCAGCAGCCTTAACAGGGGGAACACAGATACGCAGTATTTT. It codes for CASSLNRGNTDTQYF.

This chain links TRBV4-1 with TRBJ2-4, with D possibly matching TRBD2 (6 bases). Trimming stripped 3 bases from V and 8 bases from J, with 11 bases between. CDR3 length equals 13 residues. Germline V lookup: CDR1 MGHRA, CDR2 YSYEKL. The CDR3 region is CASSQSGRYIQYF. CDR3 DNA: TGCGCCAGCAGCCAGTCAGGGAGGTACATTCAGTACTTC.

The rearrangement joins TRBV19 to TRBJ1-2; a possible D gene is TRBD1 (5 bases). CDR1 is LNHDA, CDR2 SQIVND, per germline (reference sequence). Trimming cost V 0 bases and J 7 bases, with 12 bases left between them. The CDR3 extends over 14 amino acids. Here the CDR3 reads CASSIDAGIGGYTF. The CDR3 nucleotides are TGTGCCAGTAGTATAGATGCAGGGATCGGTGGCTACACCTTC. The full variable domain, in which reference TRBV19 and TRBJ1-2 provide the parts outside the CDR3, is DGGITQSPKYLFRKEGQNVTLSCEQNLNHDAMYWYRQDPGQGLRLIYYSQIVNDFQKGDIAEGYSVSREKKESFPLTVTSAQKNPTAFYLCASSIDAGIGGYTFGSGTRLTVV.

This chain links TRBV29-1 with TRBJ2-4; 12 bases map to TRBD2. J was trimmed by 3 bases and V by 7 bases; bases with no gene match: 10. This CDR3 spans 16 amino acids. In germline, CDR1 is SQVTM, CDR2 ANQGSEA. In DNA form, the CDR3 reads TGCAGCGCCGCAGGAGGACTAGCGGGATTCAAAAACATTCAGTACTTC. Translation gives CSAAGGLAGFKNIQYF.

V and J are TRBV28 and TRBJ1-1; D gene unclear. Germline CDR1 is MDHEN and CDR2 is SYDVKM. Trimming left V 5 bases short and J 5 bases short, with 18 bases between. The CDR3 is made up of 15 amino acids. The CDR3 loop reads CASSPLLSGGTEAFF. CDR3 DNA sequence: TGTGCCAGCAGTCCCCTTTTGTCAGGTGGTACTGAAGCTTTCTTT.

This clone appeared a few times. This chain connects TRBV9 to TRBJ1-2; maybe TRBD1 (5 bases). CDR1 and CDR2 from the germline V gene are SGDLS and YYNGEE. Trimming took 6 bases from V and 3 from J, leaving 18 bases between them. This CDR3 has 15 amino acids. The chain's CDR3 is CASKSLSGDHYGYTF. The CDR3 coding sequence is TGTGCCAGCAAGAGCTTATCGGGGGATCACTATGGCTACACCTTC.

This chain joins TRBV29-1 and TRBJ1-2; D is undetermined. Germline V gene sequence: CDR1 SQVTM, CDR2 ANQGSEA. The CDR3 covers 15 residues. V lost 0 bases and J 4 bases, leaving 15 bases between the germline ends. The CDR3 DNA sequence: TGCAGCGTTGAAGATACGGCGGGGATATCCTATGGCTACACCTTC. Translated: CSVEDTAGISYGYTF.

V is TRBV6-2 or TRBV6-3 and J is TRBJ2-7; 7 bases fit TRBD2. CDR3 length: 16 residues. Trimming took 6 bases from V and 2 from J; bases not matched to a gene: 13. Germline CDR1 MNHEY, CDR2 SVGEGT. The CDR3 region has the DNA TGTGCCAGCAGCATCCCACCGGGACTACCTGCCTACGAGCAGTACTTC. Its translation is CASSIPPGLPAYEQYF.

This chain links TRBV29-1 with TRBJ2-7; TRBD1 agrees at 7 bases. This CDR3 is built from 13 residues. Germline-derived CDR1 and CDR2 are SQVTM and ANQGSEA. Germline trimming cut 7 bases from V and 2 bases from J; bases unmatched to any gene: 8. The CDR3 spells CSAQFTGAYEQYF. In DNA, the CDR3 is TGCAGCGCCCAATTCACAGGGGCCTACGAGCAGTACTTC.

The CDR3 spells CASSTTGQPNSNTEAFF. In nucleotides, the CDR3 is TGTGCCAGCAGTACCACCGGACAGCCCAATTCGAACACTGAAGCTTTCTTT. This chain links TRBV28 with TRBJ1-1; possibly TRBD1 for D (6 bases). Trimming pared 5 bases from V and 1 base from J, leaving 20 bases between. CDR3 size: 17 residues. Germline V gene sequence: CDR1 MDHEN, CDR2 SYDVKM.